This T cell receptor (beta chain) was identified during a study of OX40 agonist ivuxolimab in advanced cancers. The CDR3 totals 12 residues. Germline CDR1 is LNHDA and CDR2 is SQIVND (reference sequence). The V and J ends lost 4 bases and 5 bases respectively, with 6 bases between them. Clones were read by immunoSEQ multiplex PCR, and TCRdb kept only the in-frame ones, dropping some. In the table there are roughly 29,000 clones, approximately 86% of which are singletons. This specimen consisted of CD4+ or CD8+ T cells sorted from blood, obtained in a trial of the OX40 agonist ivuxolimab. The receptor comes from an adult with an advanced solid tumor such as melanoma, head and neck, liver or kidney cancer. The gene calls are TRBV19 and TRBJ2-1; D not certain. CDR3 sequence reads: CASSSLHNEQFF. CDR3 DNA: TGTGCCAGTAGTAGTCTTCACAATGAGCAGTTCTTC.